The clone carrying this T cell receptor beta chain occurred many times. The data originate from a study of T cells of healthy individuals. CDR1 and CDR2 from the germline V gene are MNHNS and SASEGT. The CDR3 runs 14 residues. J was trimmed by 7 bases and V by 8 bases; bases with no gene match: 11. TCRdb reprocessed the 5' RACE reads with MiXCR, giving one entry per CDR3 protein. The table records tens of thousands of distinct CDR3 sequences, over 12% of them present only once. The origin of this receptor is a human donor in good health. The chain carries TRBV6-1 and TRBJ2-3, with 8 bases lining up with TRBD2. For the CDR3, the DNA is TGTGCCAGCTCAGGACTAGCACTCGGTAATACGCAGTATTTT. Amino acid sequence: CASSGLALGNTQYF.